The T cell receptor beta chain described here comes from a study of CD8+CD57+ T cells in acquired aplastic anemia. TCR beta VDJ and CDR3 were profiled, and genomic DNA was the template. One entry per CDR3 protein, called by TCRdb with MiXCR from the reads. The sample lists about 71,000 distinct CDR3 sequences; approximately 54% were seen once. Looked up from germline, CDR1 is MGHDK and CDR2 is SYGVNS. The CDR3 is 16 residues long. V trimming: 10 bases; J trimming: 0 bases; junction bases outside the gene matches: 5. The sequencing input was sorted CD4+, CD8+, or CD8+CD57+ T cells (not recorded which) from PBMCs. The receptor was isolated from a human donor in good health, serving as a control. The rearrangement links TRBV25-1 to TRBJ2-1; TRBD2 agrees at 14 bases. The CDR3 is CAIGTSGSRSYNEQFF. As DNA, the CDR3 is TGTGCCATAGGGACTAGCGGGAGCCGCTCCTACAATGAGCAGTTCTTC. The whole variable domain, remainder taken from reference TRBV25-1 and TRBJ2-1, is EADIYQTPRYLVIGTGKKITLECSQTMGHDKMYWYQQDPGMELHLIHYSYGVNSTEKGDLSSESTVSRIRTEHFPLTLESARPSHTSQYLCAIGTSGSRSYNEQFFGPGTRLTVL.